The table lists the clone carrying this TCR beta chain with a few counts. Its antigen is unidentified. The data originate from a study of T-cell memory formation after mild COVID-19. General observations from the study: Within pre-infection memory, some responding clones were found, suggesting cross-reactive memory joined. For contracting clones, CD4+ ones sat mainly in CM and EM, CD8+ in EMRA.

TCR alpha and TCR beta cDNA libraries carrying sample barcodes and UMIs came from 5'RACE with constant-segment primers. TCRdb recomputed calls from the 5' RACE reads with MiXCR, one row per CDR3 protein. The sample contains under 550,000 distinct CDR3 sequences, approximately 18% of which appear only once. V gave up 6 bases and J gave up 0 bases, with 12 bases separating them. The CDR3 length is 14 residues. Germline V gene lookup returns CDR1 SEHNR and CDR2 FQNEAQ (reference sequence). The sequenced material came from PBMCs or a T cell subset sorted from them (not recorded which). The V gene is TRBV7-9, the J gene TRBJ2-7; the D is unclear. The sequence was collected from a young man who had mild COVID-19 (a few samples of this study predate the infection). Cell type and time point are not known. CDR3 sequence (DNA): TGTGCCAGCAGAGTGACTTCCAGCTCCTACGAGCAGTACTTC. It yields the protein CASRVTSSSYEQYF.